The next 10 T cell receptor beta chains were all read from a single sample in a study of cytomegalovirus exposure and HLA in healthy donors. PCR used 60 Vbeta primers and 13 Jbeta primers. The protocol was immunoSEQ multiplex PCR, while the TCRdb copy is restricted to in-frame clones and leaves out a portion. Among 140,000 to 150,000 clones, less than 85% were seen once, and the ten largest hold around 1.9%. The sample taken for sequencing was PBMCs. These receptors were obtained from a man between 35 and 55 years old in good health and CMV-seronegative.

This chain joins TRBV7-9 and TRBJ2-5, with 7 bases fitting TRBD1. This CDR3 has 15 amino acids. V shed 5 bases and J 0 bases; nucleotides not matched to a gene: 6. From germline, CDR1 is SEHNR and CDR2 FQNEAQ (reference sequence). This CDR3 is CASSPSQGDQETQYF. DNA of the CDR3: TGTGCCAGCAGCCCATCTCAGGGGGACCAAGAGACCCAGTACTTC. The variable domain in full, completed from reference TRBV7-9 and TRBJ2-5, reads DTGVSQNPRHKITKRGQNVTFRCDPISEHNRLYWYRQTLGQGPEFLTYFQNEAQLEKSRLLSDRFSAERPKGSFSTLEIQRTEQGDSAMYLCASSPSQGDQETQYFGPGTRLLVL.

This chain links TRBV29-1 with TRBJ2-1; tentatively, D is TRBD2 (5 bases). This CDR3 comprises 13 residues. Germline lookup yields CDR1 SQVTM and CDR2 ANQGSEA. The germline V and J ends were trimmed by 8 bases and 5 bases, with 16 bases remaining between them. The CDR3 here is CSPRLREDNEQFF. The CDR3 bases are TGCAGCCCGCGACTCCGGGAAGACAATGAGCAGTTCTTC.

V gene TRBV27 combines with J gene TRBJ1-1, with 9 positions matching TRBD1. The germline CDR1 and CDR2 sequences are MNHEY and SMNVEV (reference sequence). V lost 6 bases and J lost 5; bases outside the gene matches: 4. The CDR3 covers 13 residues. This CDR3 reads CASRRQGGTEAFF. Here the CDR3 DNA reads TGTGCCAGCAGGCGACAGGGGGGAACTGAAGCTTTCTTT.

The rearrangement joins TRBV30 to TRBJ1-2, with TRBD1 matching over 7 bases. Unmatched junction bases numbered 4, after V lost 3 bases and J lost 6 bases. CDR1 is GTSNPN and CDR2 is SVGIG in the germline V gene (reference sequence). The CDR3 has 12 residues. The CDR3 region is CAWSRGIDGYTF. The CDR3 region has the DNA TGTGCCTGGAGCAGGGGGATCGATGGCTACACCTTC. Filled out from reference TRBV30 and TRBJ1-2, the complete variable domain reads SQTIHQWPATLVQPVGSPLSLECTVEGTSNPNLYWYRQAAGRGLQLLFYSVGIGQISSEVPQNLSASRPQDRQFILSSKKLLLSDSGFYLCAWSRGIDGYTFGSGTRLTVV.

CDR3: CSVGASGTSHTGELFF. The CDR3 coding sequence is TGCAGCGTTGGAGCTAGCGGGACTTCGCACACCGGGGAGCTGTTTTTT. The V gene is TRBV29-1, the J gene TRBJ2-2; 9 positions match TRBD2. Trimming at V came to 4 bases and at J to 3 bases, leaving 9 bases not matched to a gene. The germline V gene has CDR1 SQVTM and CDR2 ANQGSEA. CDR3 length: 16 residues.

This chain links TRBV7-6 with TRBJ2-3, with 7 bases matching TRBD2. J was trimmed by 0 bases and V by 0 bases; bases with no gene match: 6. Germline CDR1 is SGHVS and CDR2 is FNYEAQ. CDR3 length: 17 amino acids. CDR3 DNA sequence: TGTGCCAGCAGCTTAGCTTGGGACTACCAGAGCACAGATACGCAGTATTTT. The encoded protein is CASSLAWDYQSTDTQYF.

The chain carries TRBV6-5 and TRBJ2-7; TRBD1 matches at 11 bases. Germline V gene data show CDR1 as MNHEY and CDR2 as SVGAGI. J lost 5 bases, V lost 0 bases, and 3 bases had no gene match. There are 15 residues in the CDR3. The CDR3 protein is CASSYSGTGGNEQYF. In DNA form, the CDR3 reads TGTGCCAGCAGTTACTCCGGGACAGGGGGGAACGAGCAGTACTTC.

This sequence joins TRBV19 and TRBJ1-2; possibly TRBD1 for D (6 bases). Trimming removed 7 bases from V and 3 bases from J, with 15 bases in between. The CDR3 has 14 residues. Germline CDR1 and CDR2: LNHDA and SQIVND (reference sequence). The CDR3 region is CASNNSPGDYGYTF. The CDR3 DNA reads as TGTGCCAGTAACAATAGTCCAGGGGACTATGGCTACACCTTC.

This clone has a handful of counts. The CDR3 is CASTHLREQFF. In DNA form, the CDR3 reads TGTGCCAGCACCCACTTGCGTGAGCAGTTCTTC. This chain joins TRBV6-5 and TRBJ2-1; no definite D call. The CDR3 extends over 11 amino acids. V gave up 7 bases and J gave up 9 bases, with 10 bases separating them. Germline V gives CDR1 MNHEY, CDR2 SVGAGI.

The chain is built from TRBV5-1 and TRBJ2-3; 10 positions match TRBD2. Trimming removed 0 bases from V and 5 bases from J; junction bases left unmatched: 6. The germline V gene has CDR1 SGHRS and CDR2 YFSETQ. This CDR3 spans 16 amino acids. The CDR3 bases are TGCGCCAGCAGCTTGGAGGCAGCGGGGGGGGGAGATACGCAGTATTTT. Amino acids: CASSLEAAGGGDTQYF.